This T cell receptor (beta chain) is drawn from a study of T cell responses to AZD1222 COVID-19 vaccine. Notes on the study in general: Close to half of all spike-specific TCRs reportedly target regions of the variants that are unmutated. Along spike, vaccine-associated CD4 TCRs were found throughout, with dominance at 160-218 and 743-854.

Germline assignment: CDR1 MDHEN and CDR2 SYDVKM. CDR3 length equals 12 residues. Trimming took 7 bases from V and 7 from J, leaving 13 bases between them. Comments on this clone: No antigen is known for it.

Generated by immunoSEQ multiplex PCR, the TCRdb table keeps only in-frame clones and is missing some. The sample lists roughly 150,000 clones, 70% to 90% occurring once. The clonotype originates from an adult in good health. The sequenced sample was peripheral blood, obtained on day 0 of AZD1222 vaccination. The chain couples TRBV28 to TRBJ1-2; D call uncertain. The CDR3 DNA reads TGTGCCAGCACCCTTGGGTTCGGTGGCTACACCTTC. This sequence encodes CASTLGFGGYTF.